This is a list of T cell receptor beta chains from one sample in a study of blood T cell repertoires in COVID-19. The assay was immunoSEQ multiplex PCR, and TCRdb's table has in-frame clones only and misses some. Among roughly 200,000 clones, about 85% were seen once, and the ten largest hold around 5%. The specimen was peripheral blood. Source of these receptors: a woman of 80 years or more with acute or convalescent COVID-19. Each CDR3 is given with its conserved first and last residue. D genes are given only for firm matches. Clone sizes are given selectively: once, few, many, or a class where the clone is expanded.

J gene: TRBJ2-1; V gene: TRBV4-3; D gene: TRBD2; clone size: -; CDR3 protein: CASSRTVGRPTYNEQFF; CDR3 DNA: TGCGCCAGCAGCCGAACCGTCGGGAGGCCAACCTACAATGAGCAGTTCTTC
J gene: TRBJ1-3; V gene: TRBV5-1; D gene: -; clone size: few; CDR3 protein: CASSLDRAGNTIYF; CDR3 DNA: TGCGCCAGCAGCTTGGACAGGGCGGGAAACACCATATATTTT
J gene: TRBJ2-1; V gene: TRBV5-5; D gene: TRBD1; clone size: once; CDR3 protein: CASSPGQVPAYNEQFF; CDR3 DNA: TGTGCCAGCAGCCCGGGACAGGTACCTGCCTACAATGAGCAGTTCTTC
J gene: TRBJ1-2; V gene: TRBV3-1/TRBV3-2; D gene: -; clone size: -; CDR3 protein: CASSQGGGLPYGYTF; CDR3 DNA: TGTGCCAGCAGCCAAGGGGGCGGACTACCCTATGGCTACACCTTC
J gene: TRBJ2-7; V gene: TRBV14; D gene: -; clone size: once; CDR3 protein: CASSQFFGVSYEQYF; CDR3 DNA: -
J gene: TRBJ2-1; V gene: TRBV5-1; D gene: TRBD1; clone size: -; CDR3 protein: CASSPNPGQGFYEQFF; CDR3 DNA: TGCGCCAGCAGCCCCAATCCGGGACAGGGTTTCTATGAGCAGTTCTTC
J gene: TRBJ2-3; V gene: TRBV24-1; D gene: TRBD2; clone size: -; CDR3 protein: CASSGGINVDTQYF; CDR3 DNA: TGTGCCAGTAGCGGGGGTATTAATGTGGATACGCAGTATTTT
J gene: TRBJ2-6; V gene: TRBV28; D gene: TRBD2; clone size: few; CDR3 protein: CASSSHLGGSSGANVLTF; CDR3 DNA: TGTGCCAGCAGTTCCCACCTCGGCGGGAGCTCTGGGGCCAACGTCCTGACTTTC
J gene: TRBJ1-5; V gene: TRBV6-6; D gene: -; clone size: -; CDR3 protein: CASSIDSYQPQHF; CDR3 DNA: TGTGCCAGCAGCATAGACAGTTATCAGCCCCAGCATTTT
J gene: TRBJ2-7; V gene: TRBV2; D gene: TRBD2; clone size: -; CDR3 protein: CASRGTSGAYEQYF; CDR3 DNA: TGTGCCAGCAGGGGGACTAGCGGGGCGTACGAGCAGTACTTC
J gene: TRBJ1-3; V gene: TRBV9; D gene: -; clone size: -; CDR3 protein: CASSVLSSGNTIYF; CDR3 DNA: TGTGCCAGCAGCGTTTTGTCGTCCGGAAACACCATATATTTT
J gene: TRBJ2-3; V gene: TRBV6-5; D gene: TRBD2; clone size: -; CDR3 protein: CASSSWAGGTDTQYF; CDR3 DNA: TGTGCCAGCAGTTCATGGGCGGGGGGCACAGATACGCAGTATTTT
J gene: TRBJ1-2; V gene: TRBV6-5; D gene: -; clone size: few; CDR3 protein: CASRREGRGNYGYTF; CDR3 DNA: TGTGCCAGCAGGAGGGAAGGTCGAGGGAACTATGGCTACACCTTC
J gene: TRBJ2-7; V gene: TRBV30; D gene: TRBD1; clone size: once; CDR3 protein: CAWRLRGGDYEQYF; CDR3 DNA: TGTGCCTGGAGATTGAGAGGGGGCGATTACGAGCAGTACTTC
J gene: TRBJ2-7; V gene: TRBV5-1; D gene: TRBD1; clone size: few; CDR3 protein: CASSSQGAIYEQYF; CDR3 DNA: TGCGCCAGCAGCTCACAGGGGGCGATCTACGAGCAGTACTTC
J gene: TRBJ1-3; V gene: TRBV5-1; D gene: -; clone size: -; CDR3 protein: CASSVGQLSGNTIYF; CDR3 DNA: TGCGCCAGCAGCGTCGGACAGCTCTCTGGAAACACCATATATTTT
J gene: TRBJ1-6; V gene: TRBV7-3; D gene: -; clone size: -; CDR3 protein: CASSFSGGGSPLHF; CDR3 DNA: TGTGCCAGCAGCTTTAGTGGGGGCGGGTCACCCCTCCACTTT
J gene: TRBJ2-7; V gene: TRBV7-9; D gene: TRBD1; clone size: few; CDR3 protein: CASSPPGTGDSEQYF; CDR3 DNA: TGTGCCAGCAGCCCTCCCGGGACAGGGGACAGCGAGCAGTACTTC
J gene: TRBJ2-6; V gene: TRBV7-2; D gene: -; clone size: -; CDR3 protein: CASSLVGSTPSGANVLTF; CDR3 DNA: TGTGCCAGCAGCTTAGTTGGTAGCACCCCCTCTGGGGCCAACGTCCTGACTTTC
J gene: TRBJ1-5; V gene: TRBV28; D gene: -; clone size: -; CDR3 protein: CASSFRGTSQHF; CDR3 DNA: TGTGCCAGCAGTTTCCGAGGAACCTCCCAGCATTTT
J gene: TRBJ2-7; V gene: TRBV6-5; D gene: -; clone size: -; CDR3 protein: CASSYHGTTSYEQYF; CDR3 DNA: TGTGCCAGCAGTTATCACGGGACAACATCCTACGAGCAGTACTTC
J gene: TRBJ2-7; V gene: TRBV25-1; D gene: -; clone size: -; CDR3 protein: CASGPRDTYEQYF; CDR3 DNA: TGTGCCAGTGGTCCCCGCGACACCTACGAGCAGTACTTC
J gene: TRBJ1-1; V gene: TRBV9; D gene: -; clone size: few; CDR3 protein: CASSVGALLPEAFF; CDR3 DNA: TGTGCCAGCAGCGTGGGGGCCCTACTCCCTGAAGCTTTCTTT
J gene: TRBJ1-1; V gene: TRBV12-3/TRBV12-4; D gene: TRBD1; clone size: -; CDR3 protein: CASSLTGVTEAFF; CDR3 DNA: TGTGCCAGCAGTCTCACAGGGGTCACTGAAGCTTTCTTT
J gene: TRBJ2-7; V gene: TRBV28; D gene: TRBD1; clone size: once; CDR3 protein: CASILGGQGAWNEQYF; CDR3 DNA: TGTGCCAGCATCTTGGGGGGACAGGGGGCTTGGAACGAGCAGTACTTC
J gene: TRBJ1-2; V gene: TRBV6-5; D gene: -; clone size: -; CDR3 protein: CASRARGEGYGYTF; CDR3 DNA: TGTGCCAGCAGGGCTCGGGGGGAGGGCTATGGCTACACCTTC
J gene: TRBJ2-3; V gene: TRBV6-1; D gene: TRBD1; clone size: -; CDR3 protein: CASSEQTGGNTQYF; CDR3 DNA: TGTGCCAGCAGTGAACAAACAGGGGGGAATACGCAGTATTTT
J gene: TRBJ1-5; V gene: TRBV20-1; D gene: -; clone size: -; CDR3 protein: CSAGDRINQPQHF; CDR3 DNA: TGCAGTGCTGGTGACAGGATAAATCAGCCCCAGCATTTT
J gene: TRBJ1-6; V gene: TRBV16; D gene: -; clone size: once; CDR3 protein: CASSPLGRGSPLHF; CDR3 DNA: TGTGCCAGCAGCCCCTTGGGGAGAGGCTCACCCCTCCACTTT
J gene: TRBJ2-7; V gene: TRBV5-1; D gene: -; clone size: once; CDR3 protein: CASSLGPAYEQYF; CDR3 DNA: TGCGCCAGCAGCTTGGGGCCCGCCTACGAGCAGTACTTC
J gene: TRBJ2-7; V gene: TRBV4-2; D gene: TRBD2; clone size: -; CDR3 protein: CASSPWGRGPGEQYF; CDR3 DNA: TGTGCCAGCAGCCCTTGGGGGAGGGGACCAGGCGAGCAGTACTTC
J gene: TRBJ1-5; V gene: TRBV2; D gene: TRBD1; clone size: once; CDR3 protein: CASSRDRGDQPQHF; CDR3 DNA: TGTGCCAGCAGCCGGGACAGGGGGGATCAGCCCCAGCATTTT
J gene: TRBJ1-1; V gene: TRBV7-2; D gene: -; clone size: once; CDR3 protein: CASSLGGGQPFEAFF; CDR3 DNA: TGTGCCAGCAGCTTAGGTGGAGGGCAGCCTTTTGAAGCTTTCTTT
J gene: TRBJ2-3; V gene: TRBV7-7; D gene: -; clone size: -; CDR3 protein: CASSLPGTDTQYF; CDR3 DNA: TGTGCTAGCAGCTTACCAGGGACAGATACGCAGTATTTT
J gene: TRBJ1-2; V gene: TRBV28; D gene: -; clone size: -; CDR3 protein: CAGGSQPYGYTF; CDR3 DNA: TGTGCTGGGGGCAGCCAGCCTTATGGCTACACCTTC